This is a list of T cell receptor beta chains from one sample in a study of shared clonotypes between healthy human individuals. TCRdb's copy holds only in-frame clones and misses some; the assay was immunoSEQ multiplex PCR. The data hold about 820,000 clones, with over 90% observed a single time. The sample comprised naive CD8+ T cells sorted from blood. These receptors came from a man aged 25 to 40 in good health. The CDR3 runs from the conserved cysteine through the conserved F or W. D genes are given only for firm matches. The size of a clone is reported for some rows only, either as once, few or many, or as a class for expanded clones.

size: once
J: TRBJ1-5
V: TRBV2
D: NA
DNA: TGTGCCAGCAGTGATGGCAGGGAGAGCAATCAGCCCCAGCATTTT
CDR3: CASSDGRESNQPQHF

size: NA
J: TRBJ2-6
V: TRBV5-1
D: NA
DNA: TGCGCCAGCAGCCTTGCTAGGGACGGCAAAGAACACTCTGGGGCCAACGTCCTGACTTTC
CDR3: CASSLARDGKEHSGANVLTF

size: NA
J: TRBJ2-7
V: TRBV13
D: NA
DNA: TGTGCCAGCAGCTTAGGAGGGGGGGGCGAGCAGTACTTC
CDR3: CASSLGGGGEQYF

size: NA
J: TRBJ2-1
V: TRBV4-1
D: TRBD1
DNA: TGCGCCAGCAGCCAAGGGGATACGGGACAGGGCTACAATGAGCAGTTCTTC
CDR3: CASSQGDTGQGYNEQFF

size: NA
J: TRBJ2-7
V: TRBV27
D: NA
DNA: TGTGCCAGCAGCCCCCTTTTGGGGGAGCAGTACTTC
CDR3: CASSPLLGEQYF

size: NA
J: TRBJ2-7
V: TRBV4-3
D: NA
DNA: TGCGCCAGCAGCCAAGAAGAGTACAGGAACTACGAGCAGTACTTC
CDR3: CASSQEEYRNYEQYF

size: NA
J: TRBJ2-7
V: TRBV25-1
D: NA
DNA: TGTGCCAGCAGTGAGACGAGGCCCTACGAGCAGTACTTC
CDR3: CASSETRPYEQYF

size: NA
J: TRBJ1-1
V: TRBV14
D: NA
DNA: TGTGCCAGCAGCCAATGGGGGACTGAAGCTTTCTTT
CDR3: CASSQWGTEAFF

size: NA
J: TRBJ2-5
V: TRBV5-1
D: TRBD2
DNA: TGCGCCAGCAGCTTGCAGGCTAGCGGGAGAAAACAAGAGACCCAGTACTTC
CDR3: CASSLQASGRKQETQYF

size: NA
J: TRBJ1-4
V: TRBV9
D: NA
DNA: TGTGCCAGCAGCGTAGGAGGGGATTTGGAAAAACTGTTTTTT
CDR3: CASSVGGDLEKLFF

size: once
J: TRBJ2-3
V: TRBV9
D: NA
DNA: TGTGCCAGCAGCGTAGACCCTAGTAGCACAGATACGCAGTATTTT
CDR3: CASSVDPSSTDTQYF

size: NA
J: TRBJ2-7
V: TRBV5-1
D: NA
DNA: TGCGCCAGCAGCTTGGCGGACAGCAAATCCTACGAGCAGTACTTC
CDR3: CASSLADSKSYEQYF

size: NA
J: TRBJ2-5
V: TRBV7-9
D: TRBD2
DNA: TGTGCCAGCAGCGCGTCGGGACTAGGGATGCCACGCCAAGAGACCCAGTACTTC
CDR3: CASSASGLGMPRQETQYF

size: NA
J: TRBJ1-1
V: TRBV19
D: NA
DNA: TGTGCCAGTAGCTGGACGAGGGGCGCGAACACTGAAGCTTTCTTT
CDR3: CASSWTRGANTEAFF

size: NA
J: TRBJ2-1
V: TRBV2
D: NA
DNA: TGTGCCAGCAGTGAAGGGTTTTTAGGGCAGTTCTTC
CDR3: CASSEGFLGQFF

size: NA
J: TRBJ2-5
V: TRBV5-4
D: TRBD2
DNA: TGTGCCAGCAGCTATGGGACTAGCGGGAAAGAGACCCAGTACTTC
CDR3: CASSYGTSGKETQYF

size: NA
J: TRBJ2-7
V: TRBV9
D: NA
DNA: TGTGCCAGCAGCGTCTCCGGCCGTCTATCCGACGAGCAGTACTTC
CDR3: CASSVSGRLSDEQYF

size: NA
J: TRBJ2-1
V: TRBV2
D: NA
DNA: TGTGCCAGCATAACAAATGCGGGAATCGGCTTCAATGAGCAGTTCTTC
CDR3: CASITNAGIGFNEQFF